The T cell receptor (beta chain) described here comes from a study of cytomegalovirus exposure and HLA in healthy donors. Overall study findings and caveats: In vitro testing confirmed a few CMV-associated chains as specific for CMV antigens.

As regards this clone: The antigen is undetermined.

The CDR3 runs to 15 residues. Germline CDR1 is SGHTA and CDR2 is FQGNSA. V was cut by 10 bases and J by 3 bases, with 19 bases left in between. The PCR had 60 Vbeta and 13 Jbeta primers. Sequenced by immunoSEQ multiplex PCR; TCRdb stores in-frame clones only, minus some. The top ten hold over 1.5% of the sample, which has approximately 130,000 clones, over 65% seen once. Participants comprised healthy donors of bone marrow. V gene TRBV7-2 combines with J gene TRBJ1-3, with D perhaps TRBD1 (5 bases). Sequenced material: PBMCs. The source is a man between 35 and 55 years old in good health and CMV-seronegative. Here the CDR3 reads CATSGRGTSGNTIYF. CDR3 sequence (DNA): TGTGCCACCTCGGGGCGGGGAACGAGTGGAAACACCATATATTTT.